This T cell receptor beta chain was captured by sequencing in a study of blood T cell repertoires in COVID-19. TCRdb keeps only in-frame clones here, not all; method: immunoSEQ multiplex PCR. The table records over 250,000 clones, over 75% of them present only once. Trimming cost V 3 bases and J 7 bases; bases outside gene matches: 2. Looked up from germline, CDR1 is SEHNR and CDR2 is FQNEAQ (reference sequence). There are 13 residues in the CDR3. The rearrangement joins TRBV7-9 to TRBJ1-4; the match to TRBD1 covers 7 bases. The sequenced sample was PBMCs or T cells enriched from blood (not recorded which). This clonotype was sampled from a woman in her thirties who had recovered from COVID-19. The CDR3 reads CASSFRGPEKLFF. The CDR3 nucleotides are TGTGCCAGCAGCTTTAGGGGGCCTGAAAAACTGTTTTTT.